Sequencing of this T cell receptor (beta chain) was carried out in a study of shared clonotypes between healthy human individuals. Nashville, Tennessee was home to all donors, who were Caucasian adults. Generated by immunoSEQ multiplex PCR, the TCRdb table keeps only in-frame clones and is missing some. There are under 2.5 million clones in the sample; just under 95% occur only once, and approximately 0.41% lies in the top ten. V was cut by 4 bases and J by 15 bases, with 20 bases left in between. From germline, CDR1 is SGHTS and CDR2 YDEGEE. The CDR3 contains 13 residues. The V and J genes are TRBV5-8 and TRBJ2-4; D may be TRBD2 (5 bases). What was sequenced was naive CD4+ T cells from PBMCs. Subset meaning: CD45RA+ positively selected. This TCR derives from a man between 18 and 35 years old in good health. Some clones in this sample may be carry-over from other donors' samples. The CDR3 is CASSPLAGLLRYF. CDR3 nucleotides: TGTGCCAGCAGCCCATTAGCCGGACTTTTAAGGTACTTC.